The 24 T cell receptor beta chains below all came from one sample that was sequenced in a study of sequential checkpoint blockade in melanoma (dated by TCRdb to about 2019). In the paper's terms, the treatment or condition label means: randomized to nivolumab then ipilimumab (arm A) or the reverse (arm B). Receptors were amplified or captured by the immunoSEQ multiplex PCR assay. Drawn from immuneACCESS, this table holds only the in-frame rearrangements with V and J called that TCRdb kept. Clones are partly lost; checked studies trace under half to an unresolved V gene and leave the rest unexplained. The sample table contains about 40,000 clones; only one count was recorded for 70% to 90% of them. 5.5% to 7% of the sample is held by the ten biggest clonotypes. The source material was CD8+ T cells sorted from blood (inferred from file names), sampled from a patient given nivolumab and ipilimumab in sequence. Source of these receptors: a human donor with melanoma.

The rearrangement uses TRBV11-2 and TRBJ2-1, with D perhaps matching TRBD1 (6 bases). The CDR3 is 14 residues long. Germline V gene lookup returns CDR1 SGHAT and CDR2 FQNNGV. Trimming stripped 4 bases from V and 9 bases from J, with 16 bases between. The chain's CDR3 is CASSSVYRVGEQFF. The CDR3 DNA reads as TGTGCCAGCAGCTCAGTGTACAGGGTAGGTGAGCAGTTCTTC.

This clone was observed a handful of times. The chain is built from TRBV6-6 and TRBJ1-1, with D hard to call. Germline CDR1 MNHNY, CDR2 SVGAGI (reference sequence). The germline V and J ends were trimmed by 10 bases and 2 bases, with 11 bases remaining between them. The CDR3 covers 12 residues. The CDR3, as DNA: TGTGCCACCCGTGAGGGAAACACTGAAGCTTTCTTT. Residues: CATREGNTEAFF.

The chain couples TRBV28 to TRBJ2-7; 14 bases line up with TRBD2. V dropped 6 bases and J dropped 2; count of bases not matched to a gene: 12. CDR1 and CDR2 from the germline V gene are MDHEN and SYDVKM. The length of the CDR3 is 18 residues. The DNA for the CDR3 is TGTGCCAGCAGCACCCGGACTAGCGGGGGGCCTACGACCTACGAGCAGTACTTC. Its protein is CASSTRTSGGPTTYEQYF.

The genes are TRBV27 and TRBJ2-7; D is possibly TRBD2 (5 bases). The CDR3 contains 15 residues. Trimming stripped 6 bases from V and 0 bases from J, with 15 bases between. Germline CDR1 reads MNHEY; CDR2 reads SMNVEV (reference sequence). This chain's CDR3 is CASSLRSGSSYEQYF. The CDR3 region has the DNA TGTGCCAGCAGCCTCCGGAGCGGCAGCTCCTACGAGCAGTACTTC.

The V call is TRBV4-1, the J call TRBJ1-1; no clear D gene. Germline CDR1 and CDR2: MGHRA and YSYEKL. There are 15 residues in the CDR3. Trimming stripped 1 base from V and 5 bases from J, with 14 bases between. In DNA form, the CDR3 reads TGCGCCAGCAGCCAAGCATTAGGAGGGCTTACTGAAGCTTTCTTT. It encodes CASSQALGGLTEAFF.

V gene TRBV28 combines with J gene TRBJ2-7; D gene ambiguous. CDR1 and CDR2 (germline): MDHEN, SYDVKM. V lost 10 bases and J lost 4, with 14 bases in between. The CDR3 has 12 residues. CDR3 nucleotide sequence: TGTGCCACCGCGAGAGTACTTTACGAGCAGTACTTC. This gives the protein CATARVLYEQYF.

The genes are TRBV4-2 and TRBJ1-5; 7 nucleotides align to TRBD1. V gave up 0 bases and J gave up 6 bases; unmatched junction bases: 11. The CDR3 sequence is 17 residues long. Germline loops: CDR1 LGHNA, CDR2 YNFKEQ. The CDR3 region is CASSQEAGGGNFQPQHF. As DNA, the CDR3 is TGTGCCAGCAGCCAAGAAGCTGGAGGGGGCAACTTTCAGCCCCAGCATTTT.

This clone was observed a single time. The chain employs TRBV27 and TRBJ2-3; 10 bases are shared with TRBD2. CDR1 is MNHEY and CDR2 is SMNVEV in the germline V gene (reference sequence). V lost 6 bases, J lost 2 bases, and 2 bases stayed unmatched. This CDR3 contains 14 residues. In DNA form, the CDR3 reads TGTGCCAGCAGACTAGCGGGATACACAGATACGCAGTATTTT. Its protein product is CASRLAGYTDTQYF.

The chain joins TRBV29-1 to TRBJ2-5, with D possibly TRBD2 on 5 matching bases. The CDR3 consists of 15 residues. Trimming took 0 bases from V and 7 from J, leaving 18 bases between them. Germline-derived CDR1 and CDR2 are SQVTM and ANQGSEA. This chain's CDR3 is CSVEDRLAGLGTQYF. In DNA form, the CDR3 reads TGCAGCGTTGAAGATCGGCTAGCCGGTTTGGGGACCCAGTACTTC.

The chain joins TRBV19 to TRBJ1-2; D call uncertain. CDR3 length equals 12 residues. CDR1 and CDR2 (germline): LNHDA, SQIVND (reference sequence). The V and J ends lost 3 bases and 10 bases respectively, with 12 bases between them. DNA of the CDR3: TGTGCCAGTAGTATCGGTGCGGGCGACTACACCTTC. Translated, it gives CASSIGAGDYTF.

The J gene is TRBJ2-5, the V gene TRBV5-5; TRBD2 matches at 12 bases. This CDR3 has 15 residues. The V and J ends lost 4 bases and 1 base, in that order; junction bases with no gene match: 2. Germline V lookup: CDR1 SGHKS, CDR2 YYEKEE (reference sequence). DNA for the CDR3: TGTGCCAGCAGCCGGACTAGCGGGACCCAAGAGACCCAGTACTTC. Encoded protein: CASSRTSGTQETQYF.

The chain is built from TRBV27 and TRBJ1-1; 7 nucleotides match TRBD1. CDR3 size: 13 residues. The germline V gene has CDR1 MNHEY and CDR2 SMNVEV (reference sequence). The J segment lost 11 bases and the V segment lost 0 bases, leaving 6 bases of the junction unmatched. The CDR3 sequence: CASSLSRGAGAFF. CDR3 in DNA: TGTGCCAGCAGTTTATCCAGGGGGGCGGGGGCTTTCTTT.

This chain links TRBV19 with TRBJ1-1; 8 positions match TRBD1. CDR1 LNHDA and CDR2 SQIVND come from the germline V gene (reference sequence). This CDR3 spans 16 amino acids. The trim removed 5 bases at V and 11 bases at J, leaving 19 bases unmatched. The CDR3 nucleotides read TGTGCCAGTAGTCCAAGTTGGCCGGGACAGGAGTTTGGGGCTTTCTTT. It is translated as CASSPSWPGQEFGAFF.

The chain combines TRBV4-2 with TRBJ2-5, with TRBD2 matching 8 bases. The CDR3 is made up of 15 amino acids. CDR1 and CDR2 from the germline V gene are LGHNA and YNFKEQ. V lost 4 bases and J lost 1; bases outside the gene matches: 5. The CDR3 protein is CASSPHGLAQETQYF. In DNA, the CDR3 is TGTGCCAGCAGCCCCCATGGACTAGCCCAAGAGACCCAGTACTTC.

The CDR3 reads CASSPGQWGSTEQYF. The CDR3 DNA sequence: TGTGCCAGCAGTCCCGGACAGTGGGGGAGTACCGAGCAGTACTTC. V and J are TRBV6-1 and TRBJ2-7; tentatively, D is TRBD1 (6 bases). The ends were cut back, 5 bases at V and 6 bases at J, with 20 bases in the middle. Germline V lookup: CDR1 MNHNS, CDR2 SASEGT. This CDR3 is built from 15 residues.

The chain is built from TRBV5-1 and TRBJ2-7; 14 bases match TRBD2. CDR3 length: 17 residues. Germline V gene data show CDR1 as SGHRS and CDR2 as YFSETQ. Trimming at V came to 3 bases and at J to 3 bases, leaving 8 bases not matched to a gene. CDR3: CASSSTGTSGGNYEQYF. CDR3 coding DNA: TGCGCCAGCAGCTCCACAGGGACTAGCGGGGGCAACTACGAGCAGTACTTC.

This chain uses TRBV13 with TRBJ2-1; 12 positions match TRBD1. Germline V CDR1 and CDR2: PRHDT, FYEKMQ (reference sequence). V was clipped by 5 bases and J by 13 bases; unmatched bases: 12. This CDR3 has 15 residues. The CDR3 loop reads CASSLRDRGRSGQFF. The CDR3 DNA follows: TGTGCCAGCAGCCTCCGGGACAGGGGGCGCTCGGGACAGTTCTTC.

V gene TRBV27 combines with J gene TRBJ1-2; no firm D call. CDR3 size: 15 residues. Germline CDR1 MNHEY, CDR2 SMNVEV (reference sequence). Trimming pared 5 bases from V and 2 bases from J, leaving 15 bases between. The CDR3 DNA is TGTGCCAGCAGTCCCTTTCCAGGTTCCAACTATGGCTACACCTTC. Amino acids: CASSPFPGSNYGYTF.

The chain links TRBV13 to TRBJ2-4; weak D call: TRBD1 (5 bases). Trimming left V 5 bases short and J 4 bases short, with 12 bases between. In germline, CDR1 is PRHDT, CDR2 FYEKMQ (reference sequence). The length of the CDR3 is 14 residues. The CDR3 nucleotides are TGTGCCAGCAGCCTACAGGAAATTAAAAACATTCAGTACTTC. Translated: CASSLQEIKNIQYF.

In nucleotides, the CDR3 is TGTGCCAGCAGCGACGGACTAGCGGGAGAACCCTACGAGCAGTACTTC. Its translation: CASSDGLAGEPYEQYF. The J gene is TRBJ2-7, the V gene TRBV9; 13 nucleotides agree with TRBD2. V dropped 3 bases and J dropped 2; count of bases not matched to a gene: 5. Per the germline V gene, CDR1 is SGDLS and CDR2 is YYNGEE. The CDR3 extends over 16 amino acids.

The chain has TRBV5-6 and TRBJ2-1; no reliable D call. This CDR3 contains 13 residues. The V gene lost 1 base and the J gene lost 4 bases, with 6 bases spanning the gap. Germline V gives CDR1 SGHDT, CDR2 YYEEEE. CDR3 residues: CASSLLIYNEQFF. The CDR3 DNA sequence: TGTGCCAGCAGCTTGTTAATATACAATGAGCAGTTCTTC.

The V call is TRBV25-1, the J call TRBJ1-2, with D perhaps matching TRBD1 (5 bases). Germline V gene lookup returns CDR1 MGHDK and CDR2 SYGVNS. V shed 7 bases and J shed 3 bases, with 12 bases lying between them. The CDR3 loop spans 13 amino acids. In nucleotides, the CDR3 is TGTGCCAGCACCGAGGAGACAGACTATGGCTACACCTTC. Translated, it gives CASTEETDYGYTF.

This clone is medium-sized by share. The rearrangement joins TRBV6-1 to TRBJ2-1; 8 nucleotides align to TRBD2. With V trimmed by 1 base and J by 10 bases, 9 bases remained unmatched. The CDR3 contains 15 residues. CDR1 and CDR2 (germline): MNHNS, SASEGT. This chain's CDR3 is CASSEESGGPLEQFF. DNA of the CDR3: TGTGCCAGCAGTGAAGAGAGCGGGGGCCCTTTGGAGCAGTTCTTC.

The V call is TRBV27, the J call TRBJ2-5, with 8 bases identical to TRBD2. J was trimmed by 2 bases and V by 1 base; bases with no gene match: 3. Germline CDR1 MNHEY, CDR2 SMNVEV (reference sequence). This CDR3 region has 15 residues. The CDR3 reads CASSLLSGGQETQYF. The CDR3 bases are TGTGCCAGCAGTTTATTGAGCGGGGGTCAAGAGACCCAGTACTTC.